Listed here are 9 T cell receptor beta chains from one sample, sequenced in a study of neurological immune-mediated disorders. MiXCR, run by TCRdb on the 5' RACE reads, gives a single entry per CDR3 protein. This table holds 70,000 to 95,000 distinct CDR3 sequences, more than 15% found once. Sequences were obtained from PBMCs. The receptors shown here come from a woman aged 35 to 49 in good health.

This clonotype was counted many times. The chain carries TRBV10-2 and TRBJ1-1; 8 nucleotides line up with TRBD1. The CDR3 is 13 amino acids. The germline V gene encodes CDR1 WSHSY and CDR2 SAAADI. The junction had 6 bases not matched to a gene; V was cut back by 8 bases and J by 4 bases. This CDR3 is CASVTGDLTEAFF. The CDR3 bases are TGCGCCAGCGTGACAGGGGACCTCACTGAAGCTTTCTTT.

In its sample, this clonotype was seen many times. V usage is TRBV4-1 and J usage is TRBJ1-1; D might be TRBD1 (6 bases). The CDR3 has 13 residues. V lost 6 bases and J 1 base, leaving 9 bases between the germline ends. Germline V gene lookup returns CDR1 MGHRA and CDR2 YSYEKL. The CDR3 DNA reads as TGCGCCAGCAGAAAGGACAGGAACACTGAAGCTTTCTTT. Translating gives CASRKDRNTEAFF.

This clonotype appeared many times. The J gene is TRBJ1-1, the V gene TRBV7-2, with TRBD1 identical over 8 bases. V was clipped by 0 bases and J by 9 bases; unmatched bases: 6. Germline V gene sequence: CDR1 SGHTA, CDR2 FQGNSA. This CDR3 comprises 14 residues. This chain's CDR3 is CASSLAARTGQAFF. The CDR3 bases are TGTGCCAGCAGCTTAGCTGCTCGGACAGGGCAAGCTTTCTTT.

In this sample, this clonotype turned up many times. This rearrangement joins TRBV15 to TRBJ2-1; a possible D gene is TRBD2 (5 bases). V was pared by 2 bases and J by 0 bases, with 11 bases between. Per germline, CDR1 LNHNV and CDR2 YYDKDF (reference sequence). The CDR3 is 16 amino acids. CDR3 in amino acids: CATSRTVGVSYNEQFF. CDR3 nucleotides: TGTGCCACCAGCAGAACGGTCGGGGTCTCCTACAATGAGCAGTTCTTC.

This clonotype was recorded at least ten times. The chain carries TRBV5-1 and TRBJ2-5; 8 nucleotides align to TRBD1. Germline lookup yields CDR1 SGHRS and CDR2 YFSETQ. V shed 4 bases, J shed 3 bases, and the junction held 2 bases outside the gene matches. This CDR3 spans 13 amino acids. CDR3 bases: TGCGCCAGCAGCGAGGACAGGGAAGAGACCCAGTACTTC. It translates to CASSEDREETQYF.

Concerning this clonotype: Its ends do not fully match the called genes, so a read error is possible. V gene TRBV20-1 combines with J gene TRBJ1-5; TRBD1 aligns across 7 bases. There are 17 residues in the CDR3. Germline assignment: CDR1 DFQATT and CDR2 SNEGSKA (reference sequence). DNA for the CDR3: TGCAGTGCTAGAGGACCCATGACAGGGACATCGCGACAGCACCAGCATTTC. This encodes CSARGPMTGTSRQHQHF.

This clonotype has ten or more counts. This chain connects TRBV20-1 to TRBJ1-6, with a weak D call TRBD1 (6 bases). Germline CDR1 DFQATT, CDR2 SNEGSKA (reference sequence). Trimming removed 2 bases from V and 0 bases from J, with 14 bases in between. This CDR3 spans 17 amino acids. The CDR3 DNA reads TGCAGTGCTAGATCCGGGGGCTTGAGCTCCTATAATTCACCCCTCCACTTT. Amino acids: CSARSGGLSSYNSPLHF.

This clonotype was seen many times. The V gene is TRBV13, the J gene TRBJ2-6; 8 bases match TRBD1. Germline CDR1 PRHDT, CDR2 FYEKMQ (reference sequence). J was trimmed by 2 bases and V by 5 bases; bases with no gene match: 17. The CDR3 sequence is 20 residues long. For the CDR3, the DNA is TGTGCCAGCAGCGCCCCAATTATCAGGGGGCGCTTACCTGGGGCCAACGTCCTGACTTTC. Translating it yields CASSAPIIRGRLPGANVLTF.

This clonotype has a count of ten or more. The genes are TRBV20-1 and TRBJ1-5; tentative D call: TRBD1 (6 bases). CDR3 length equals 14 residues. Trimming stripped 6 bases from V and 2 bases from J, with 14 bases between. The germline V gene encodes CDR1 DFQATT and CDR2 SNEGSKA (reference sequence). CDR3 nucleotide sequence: TGCAGTGCAATGTCCGGGGGCGGCAATCAGCCCCAGCATTTT. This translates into CSAMSGGGNQPQHF.